This T cell receptor (beta chain) was profiled in a study of OX40 agonist ivuxolimab in advanced cancers. For the study at large: Those enrolled were around 87% male, with a mean age of approximately 60 years and ages from roughly 20 to 85. Broader study findings: Expanded clones were, on average, more numerous in CD8+ T cells than in CD4+.

Autoimmune disease history or systemic immunosuppression led to patient exclusion. Researchers took blood at baseline, on cycle 4 day 1, and on cycle 7 day 1. As to this clone: As yet, its antigen is unknown.

Clones were sequenced by immunoSEQ multiplex PCR, and TCRdb holds only the in-frame ones, with some missing. The sample contains around 76,000 clones, roughly 88% of which appear only once. The sequencing used CD4+ or CD8+ T cells sorted from blood, collected in a trial of the OX40 agonist ivuxolimab. This TCR was recovered from an adult with an advanced solid tumor such as melanoma, head and neck, liver or kidney cancer.

Written as DNA, the CDR3 is TGTGCCAGCAGCTCTTTTCGGCGGGGACAGGGGAATGGGGGCTACACCTTC. It encodes CASSSFRRGQGNGGYTF. The chain links TRBV7-2 to TRBJ1-2, with 10 bases matching TRBD1. Germline V gene data show CDR1 as SGHTA and CDR2 as FQGNSA. Germline trimming cut 4 bases from V and 8 bases from J; bases unmatched to any gene: 16. This CDR3 contains 17 residues.